This T cell receptor (beta chain) was obtained from a study of blood T cell repertoires in COVID-19. One Seattle source followed patients from active infection through their disease course. Libraries were prepared by immunoSEQ multiplex PCR; TCRdb keeps only in-frame clonotypes and omits some of them. The sample records about 200,000 clones, about 90% being singletons. Germline V gene data show CDR1 as WSHSY and CDR2 as SAAADI. The CDR3 is made up of 12 amino acids. Trimming pared 8 bases from V and 5 bases from J, leaving 10 bases between. The V and J genes are TRBV10-2 and TRBJ1-5; a weak D match, TRBD1 (6 bases). The sequence was collected from a man in his 60s with COVID-19, enrolled during active disease. The sequencing input was peripheral blood. Here the CDR3 reads CASQTGDQPQHF. CDR3 in DNA: TGCGCCAGCCAGACAGGAGATCAGCCCCAGCATTTT.